A single sample is the source of the 8 T cell receptor beta chains below, sequenced in a study of T-cell reconstitution after alpha-beta-depleted transplantation in children. Unique molecular identifiers were incorporated when the TCRbeta library was constructed. Using its own MiXCR run on the PCR reads, TCRdb lists one record per CDR3 protein. Found here are a few hundred thousand distinct CDR3 sequences, over 9% of them singletons; the top ten hold roughly 2.5%. The starting material was PBMCs from the stem cell graft donor, obtained from the stem cell graft. These receptors were obtained from a human donor who donated a stem cell graft to a child with acute lymphoblastic leukemia.

This clonotype was counted ten times or more. This chain links TRBV5-1 with TRBJ1-4; 10 positions agree with TRBD1. CDR1 is SGHRS and CDR2 is YFSETQ in the germline V gene. The CDR3 covers 14 residues. J gave up 8 bases and V 0 bases, and 1 base lay outside the gene matches. In DNA form, the CDR3 reads TGCGCCAGCAGCTTGGGACAGGGGGCAGAAAAACTGTTTTTT. As protein: CASSLGQGAEKLFF.

This chain uses TRBV5-1 with TRBJ2-4; D is tentatively TRBD1 or TRBD2 (5 bases each). Trimming left V 0 bases short and J 15 bases short, with 22 bases between. CDR1 and CDR2 from the germline V gene are SGHRS and YFSETQ. The CDR3 runs to 15 residues. This CDR3 is CASSLGVVGPFPLYF. The CDR3 DNA is TGCGCCAGCAGCTTGGGCGTGGTGGGACCTTTCCCTTTGTACTTC.

This clonotype appeared many times. The gene calls are TRBV5-1 and TRBJ1-6, with TRBD1 identical over 8 bases. J gave up 8 bases and V 4 bases, and 2 bases lay outside the gene matches. The CDR3 covers 13 residues. The germline V gene has CDR1 SGHRS and CDR2 YFSETQ. In nucleotides, the CDR3 is TGCGCCAGCAGCGAACAGGGGGATTCACCCCTCCACTTT. This gives the protein CASSEQGDSPLHF.

A remark on this clonotype: Being one base from a much bigger clone, this may be a read error. The chain's CDR3 is CATSLAAGPSEQYF. In DNA, the CDR3 is TGTGCCACCAGCTTAGCGGCAGGCCCCTCCGAGCAGTACTTC. The chain combines TRBV7-6 with TRBJ2-7; D is possibly TRBD2 (6 bases). Germline values: CDR1 SGHVS, CDR2 FNYEAQ. The length of the CDR3 is 14 residues. The variable domain in full, completed from reference TRBV7-6 and TRBJ2-7, reads GAGVSQSPRYKVTKRGQDVALRCDPISGHVSLYWYRQALGQGPEFLTYFNYEAQQDKSGLPNDRFSAERPEGSISTLTIQRTEQRDSAMYRCATSLAAGPSEQYFGPGTRLTVT.

This clonotype has at least ten counts. The genes are TRBV10-3 and TRBJ2-5; D might be TRBD2 (5 bases). CDR1 and CDR2 from the germline V gene are ENHRY and SYGVKD. This CDR3 has 15 amino acids. Trimming took off 0 bases at V and 1 base at J, with 9 bases between the two ends. This CDR3 reads CAISESRTFQETQYF. CDR3 nucleotide sequence: TGTGCCATCAGTGAGTCGAGGACTTTCCAAGAGACCCAGTACTTC.

This clonotype has more than one count but fewer than ten. The V gene is TRBV9, the J gene TRBJ1-1; D perhaps matches TRBD1 (6 bases). The length of the CDR3 is 15 residues. Between the trimmed V and J ends, which lost 4 bases and 2 bases, there was a span of 15 bases. The germline gives CDR1 SGDLS, CDR2 YYNGEE. DNA for the CDR3: TGTGCCAGCAGCTCCTCCGGGACACCAAACACTGAAGCTTTCTTT. Amino acids: CASSSSGTPNTEAFF.

This chain links TRBV29-1 with TRBJ2-7; D remains unclear. V was pared by 6 bases and J by 6 bases, with 15 bases between. CDR3 length: 12 amino acids. In germline, CDR1 is SQVTM, CDR2 ANQGSEA. CDR3 sequence (DNA): TGCAGCGTAGCAGACCCGCCAGGCGAGCAGTACTTC. Protein: CSVADPPGEQYF.

This clonotype was detected a few times. This chain links TRBV7-2 with TRBJ2-1; D uncertain. This CDR3 is 16 amino acids long. Germline V gives CDR1 SGHTA, CDR2 FQGNSA. Trimming removed 0 bases at V and 3 bases at J, with 12 bases between. The CDR3 DNA sequence: TGTGCCAGCAGCTTAGCAGGGCTAGAGCACTACAATGAGCAGTTCTTC. Protein: CASSLAGLEHYNEQFF.